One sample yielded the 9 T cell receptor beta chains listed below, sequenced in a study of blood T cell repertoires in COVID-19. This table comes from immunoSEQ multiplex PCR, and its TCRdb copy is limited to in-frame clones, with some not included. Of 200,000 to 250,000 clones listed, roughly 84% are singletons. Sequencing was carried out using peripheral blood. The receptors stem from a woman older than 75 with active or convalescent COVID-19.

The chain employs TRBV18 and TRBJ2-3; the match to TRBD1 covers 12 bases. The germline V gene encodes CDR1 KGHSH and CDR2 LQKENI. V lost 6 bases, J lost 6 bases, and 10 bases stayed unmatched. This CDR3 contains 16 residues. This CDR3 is CASSSGTGGFQDTQYF. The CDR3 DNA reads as TGTGCCAGCTCGTCCGGGACAGGGGGCTTCCAGGATACGCAGTATTTT. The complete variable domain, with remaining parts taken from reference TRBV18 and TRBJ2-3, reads NAGVMQNPRHLVRRRGQEARLRCSPMKGHSHVYWYRQLPEEGLKFMVYLQKENIIDESGMPKERFSAEFPKEGPSILRIQQVVRGDSAAYFCASSSGTGGFQDTQYFGPGTRLTVL.

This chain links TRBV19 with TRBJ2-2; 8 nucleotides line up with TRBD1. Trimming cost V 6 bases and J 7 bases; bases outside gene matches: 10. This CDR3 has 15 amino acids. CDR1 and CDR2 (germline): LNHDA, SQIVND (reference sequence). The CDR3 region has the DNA TGTGCCAGTAGACCCGGACAGGGTTGGGGCGGGGAGCTGTTTTTT. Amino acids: CASRPGQGWGGELFF.

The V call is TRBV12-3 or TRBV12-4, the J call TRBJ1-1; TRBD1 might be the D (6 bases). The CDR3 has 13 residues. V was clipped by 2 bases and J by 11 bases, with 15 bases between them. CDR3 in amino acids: CASSLNHRERAFF. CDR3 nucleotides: TGTGCCAGCAGTTTAAACCACAGGGAACGGGCTTTCTTT.

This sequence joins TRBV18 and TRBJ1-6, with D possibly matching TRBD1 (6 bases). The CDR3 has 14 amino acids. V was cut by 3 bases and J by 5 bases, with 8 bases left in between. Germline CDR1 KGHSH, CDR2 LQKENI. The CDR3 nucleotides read TGTGCCAGCTCACCCCAGGGGAATAATTCACCCCTCCACTTT. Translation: CASSPQGNNSPLHF.

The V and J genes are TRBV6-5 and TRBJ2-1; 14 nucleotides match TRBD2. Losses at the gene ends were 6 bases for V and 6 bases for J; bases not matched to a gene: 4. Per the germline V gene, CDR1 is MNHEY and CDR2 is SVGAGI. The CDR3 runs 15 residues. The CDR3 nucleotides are TGTGCCAGCAGGCCGGGGACTAGCGGGAGCAATGAGCAGTTCTTC. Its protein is CASRPGTSGSNEQFF.

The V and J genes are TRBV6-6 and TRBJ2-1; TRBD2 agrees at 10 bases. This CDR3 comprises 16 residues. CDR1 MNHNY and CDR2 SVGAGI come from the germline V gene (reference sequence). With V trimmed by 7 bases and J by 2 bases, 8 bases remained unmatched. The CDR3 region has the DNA TGTGCCAGCAATACAAGGACTAGCGGAACCTACAATGAGCAGTTCTTC. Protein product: CASNTRTSGTYNEQFF.

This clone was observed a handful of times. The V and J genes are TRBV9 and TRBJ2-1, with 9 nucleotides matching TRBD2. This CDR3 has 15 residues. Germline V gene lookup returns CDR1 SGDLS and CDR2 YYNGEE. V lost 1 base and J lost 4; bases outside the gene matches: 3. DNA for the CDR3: TGTGCCAGCAGCGTAATGGCGGGAGGGTACAATGAGCAGTTCTTC. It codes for CASSVMAGGYNEQFF.

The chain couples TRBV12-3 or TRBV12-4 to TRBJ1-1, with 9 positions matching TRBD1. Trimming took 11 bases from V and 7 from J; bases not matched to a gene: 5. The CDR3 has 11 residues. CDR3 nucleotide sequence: TGTGCCGGCAACAGGGGGCGTGAAGCTTTCTTT. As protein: CAGNRGREAFF.

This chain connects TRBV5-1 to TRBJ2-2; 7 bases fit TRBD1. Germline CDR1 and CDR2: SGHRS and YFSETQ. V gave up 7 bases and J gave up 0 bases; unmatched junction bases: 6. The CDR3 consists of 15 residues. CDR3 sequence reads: CASGSGQSNTGELFF. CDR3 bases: TGCGCCAGCGGCTCGGGACAGTCGAACACCGGGGAGCTGTTTTTT.